This TCR beta chain originates from a study of T cells expressing NK-cell markers. CDR1 is SGHAT, CDR2 FQNNGV, per germline. The CDR3 length is 18 residues. TCRdb reanalyzed the 5' RACE reads, giving one entry per CDR3 protein sequence and no DNA. The sample totals hundreds of thousands of distinct CDR3 sequences. This TCR came from a young man in good health. This chain uses TRBV11-2 with TRBJ2-2; there is no DNA to check the TCRdb D call of TRBD2. Sequenced input: blood T cells: a sorted CD56 or NKG2C T cell subset, CD4+ or CD8+ T cells, or bulk PBMC T cells (not recorded which). CDR3: CASSLEGLAGPNTGELFF. The whole variable domain, filled in from reference TRBV11-2 and TRBJ2-2, reads EAGVAQSPRYKIIEKRQSVAFWCNPISGHATLYWYQQILGQGPKLLIQFQNNGVVDDSQLPKDRFSAERLKGVDSTLKIQPAKLEDSAVYLCASSLEGLAGPNTGELFFGEGSRLTVL.